These 32 T cell receptor beta chains originate from one sample sequenced in a study of T cells after posttransplantation cyclophosphamide. Generated by immunoSEQ multiplex PCR, the TCRdb table keeps only in-frame clones and is missing some. The sample includes under 15,000 clones, none of them occurring once. Treatment was busulfan-fludarabine conditioning, a marrow graft, and cyclophosphamide on days +3 and +4. Source: PBMCs, taken after allogeneic stem cell transplant with posttransplant cyclophosphamide. The receptors originated from a female patient between 40 and 50 years old who received an allogeneic stem cell transplant from a related donor, was CMV-positive, and had acute GVHD only. T cells may partly derive from the graft donor.

This clone was recorded many times. The chain combines TRBV4-1 with TRBJ2-1; 8 bases fit TRBD2. The CDR3 has 16 amino acids. J gave up 4 bases and V 0 bases, and 5 bases lay outside the gene matches. Per the germline V gene, CDR1 is MGHRA and CDR2 is YSYEKL. This CDR3 is CASSQDPGGAYNEQFF. The CDR3 nucleotides are TGCGCCAGCAGCCAAGACCCCGGGGGGGCGTACAATGAGCAGTTCTTC.

A few counts support this clone. The chain recombines TRBV11-2 with TRBJ2-5; perhaps TRBD2 as D (6 bases). V was pared by 5 bases and J by 9 bases, with 25 bases between. Germline assignment: CDR1 SGHAT and CDR2 FQNNGV. This CDR3 is 16 amino acids long. The CDR3 DNA is TGTGCCAGCAGCCCAAGGGTCCGGACGGGGGAAATGGCCCAGTACTTC. Protein product: CASSPRVRTGEMAQYF.

This chain links TRBV2 with TRBJ2-1; 7 nucleotides agree with TRBD2. CDR3 length: 16 amino acids. V lost 2 bases and J lost 3; bases outside the gene matches: 7. Germline values: CDR1 SNHLY, CDR2 FYNNEI. CDR3 in amino acids: CASSERRLAVYNEQFF. CDR3 in DNA: TGTGCCAGCAGTGAACGAAGGCTAGCGGTCTACAATGAGCAGTTCTTC.

This clone was picked up many times. The chain couples TRBV7-3 to TRBJ2-6; TRBD2 aligns across 7 bases. Per germline, CDR1 SGHTA and CDR2 FQGTGA. After removal of 3 bases from V and 0 bases from J, the junction contained 5 bases not matched to a gene. The CDR3 totals 17 residues. The CDR3 DNA is TGTGCCAGCAGCTTTGTGGGAGGGAGCTCTGGGGCCAACGTCCTGACTTTC. Residues: CASSFVGGSSGANVLTF.

This clone was seen at least ten times. V gene TRBV9 combines with J gene TRBJ2-1; D perhaps matches TRBD2 (5 bases). V dropped 4 bases and J dropped 9 bases, with 20 bases sitting between them. The CDR3 runs 15 residues. Germline CDR1 SGDLS, CDR2 YYNGEE. The CDR3 is CASSPYSGPGSEQFF. Here the CDR3 DNA reads TGTGCCAGCAGCCCTTACTCCGGACCGGGGTCTGAGCAGTTCTTC.

As DNA, the CDR3 is TGTGCCAGCAGCTTAAATTTAGGAGGTGGCTACACCTTC. Its protein product is CASSLNLGGGYTF. The chain employs TRBV7-9 and TRBJ1-2, with no clear D. Trimming stripped 2 bases from V and 7 bases from J, with 11 bases between. CDR3 length: 13 residues. Germline V CDR1 and CDR2: SEHNR, FQNEAQ (reference sequence).

This clone has ten or more counts. The chain carries TRBV18 and TRBJ1-4; D unresolved. CDR1 and CDR2 from the germline V gene are KGHSH and LQKENI. The CDR3 has 15 amino acids. V was cut by 3 bases and J by 8 bases, with 16 bases left in between. The CDR3 DNA reads as TGTGCCAGCTCACCCGTAATAAAACCGGGGGAAAAACTGTTTTTT. Translating it yields CASSPVIKPGEKLFF.

This clone was picked up many times. The V gene is TRBV6-5, the J gene TRBJ1-6; no clear D. Trimming took off 6 bases at V and 8 bases at J, with 8 bases between the two ends. Germline assignment: CDR1 MNHEY and CDR2 SVGAGI. The CDR3 is 12 residues long. CDR3: CASRNSDSPLHF. The CDR3 nucleotides read TGTGCCAGCAGGAACAGTGATTCACCCCTCCACTTT.

Ten or more counts support this clone. The genes are TRBV4-1 and TRBJ2-1; 14 bases are shared with TRBD2. The CDR3 is 17 residues long. Per the germline V gene, CDR1 is MGHRA and CDR2 is YSYEKL. Losses at the gene ends were 0 bases for V and 8 bases for J; bases not matched to a gene: 6. CDR3 protein: CASSQETSGRALDEQFF. CDR3 sequence (DNA): TGCGCCAGCAGCCAAGAGACTAGCGGGAGGGCCTTGGATGAGCAGTTCTTC.

There are many counts of this clone. The rearrangement links TRBV6-6 to TRBJ2-1; D uncertain. Germline assignment: CDR1 MNHNY and CDR2 SVGAGI (reference sequence). The CDR3 contains 15 residues. V shed 8 bases and J shed 0 bases, with 14 bases lying between them. CDR3 coding DNA: TGTGCCAGCGGTGTCATCAACAGCTCCTACAATGAGCAGTTCTTC. Protein sequence: CASGVINSSYNEQFF.

The table lists this clone with many counts. The chain recombines TRBV4-3 with TRBJ1-5; no clear D. CDR3 length: 13 residues. Trimming removed 0 bases from V and 7 bases from J, with 7 bases in between. CDR1 and CDR2 from the germline V gene are LGHNA and YSLEER. CDR3 loop: CASSQDSGQPQHF. The DNA of the CDR3 is TGCGCCAGCAGCCAAGATTCTGGCCAGCCCCAGCATTTT.

This clone was counted at least ten times. The rearrangement links TRBV10-3 to TRBJ2-2; 8 bases are a match to TRBD1. Germline V gene sequence: CDR1 ENHRY, CDR2 SYGVKD. This CDR3 spans 15 amino acids. The ends lost 8 bases at V and 4 bases at J; junction bases unmatched: 9. CDR3 residues: CAIADRGRSTGELFF. The DNA of the CDR3 is TGTGCCATCGCCGACAGGGGTCGAAGCACCGGGGAGCTGTTTTTT.

In its sample, this clone was seen many times. The J gene is TRBJ2-7, the V gene TRBV28, with D perhaps TRBD1 (6 bases). V was clipped by 5 bases and J by 6 bases, with 8 bases between them. The CDR3 runs to 11 residues. The germline CDR1 and CDR2 sequences are MDHEN and SYDVKM. The chain's CDR3 is CASSARGEQYF. The CDR3, as DNA: TGTGCCAGCAGTGCCAGGGGCGAGCAGTACTTC.

This clone was seen at least ten times. This chain joins TRBV2 and TRBJ1-3; D is undetermined. V gave up 2 bases and J gave up 0 bases, with 11 bases separating them. CDR1 is SNHLY and CDR2 is FYNNEI in the germline V gene. The CDR3 runs 16 residues. CDR3 coding DNA: TGTGCCAGCAGTGAACAGCAACTACTCTCTGGAAACACCATATATTTT. Translated: CASSEQQLLSGNTIYF.

This clone has just a few counts. The V and J genes are TRBV19 and TRBJ2-5, with a tentative D call TRBD1 (6 bases). This CDR3 has 12 amino acids. Trimming took 4 bases from V and 5 from J, leaving 8 bases between them. CDR1 is LNHDA, CDR2 SQIVND, per germline (reference sequence). CDR3 residues: CASSRTAETQYF. CDR3 DNA sequence: TGTGCCAGTAGTAGGACAGCCGAGACCCAGTACTTC.

There are many counts of this clone. CDR3 sequence: CASSRGQATNEKLFF. As DNA, the CDR3 is TGTGCCAGCAGTCGTGGACAGGCAACTAATGAAAAACTGTTTTTT. This chain links TRBV6-5 with TRBJ1-4; 7 bases are shared with TRBD1. The CDR3 is made up of 15 amino acids. The germline CDR1 and CDR2 sequences are MNHEY and SVGAGI. Unmatched junction bases numbered 3, after V lost 5 bases and J lost 0 bases.

This clone was found many times. The rearrangement uses TRBV19 and TRBJ1-5; D possibly corresponds to TRBD1 (6 bases). Trimming cost V 5 bases and J 1 base, with 9 bases left between them. CDR3 length: 14 amino acids. Looked up from germline, CDR1 is LNHDA and CDR2 is SQIVND (reference sequence). CDR3 DNA: TGTGCCAGTAGTGTACAGGGAAGCAATCAGCCCCAGCATTTT. Protein: CASSVQGSNQPQHF.

This chain links TRBV30 with TRBJ1-3; no clear D. The CDR3 sequence is 13 residues long. The germline V gene encodes CDR1 GTSNPN and CDR2 SVGIG (reference sequence). The V end lost 0 bases, the J end lost 0 bases, and 3 bases lay between the germline ends. The CDR3 loop is CAWSVSSGNTIYF. CDR3 DNA sequence: TGTGCCTGGAGTGTCAGCTCTGGAAACACCATATATTTT.

This clone was seen only a few times. V is TRBV11-2 and J is TRBJ2-2; D is perhaps TRBD1 (6 bases). Trimming removed 1 base at V and 6 bases at J, with 9 bases between. Per the germline V gene, CDR1 is SGHAT and CDR2 is FQNNGV. CDR3 size: 14 residues. The CDR3 nucleotides read TGTGCCAGCAGCTTAGTCCCAGGGGCCGGGGAGCTGTTTTTT. This sequence encodes CASSLVPGAGELFF.

This clone was recorded at least ten times. This sequence joins TRBV10-3 and TRBJ1-4, with D unresolved. Trimming removed 10 bases at V and 8 bases at J, with 23 bases between. The CDR3 consists of 15 residues. In germline, CDR1 is ENHRY, CDR2 SYGVKD. The CDR3 is CATALVGLEGEKLFF. The CDR3 region has the DNA TGTGCCACCGCCCTGGTTGGATTGGAGGGAGAAAAACTGTTTTTT.

This clone occurred many times. This rearrangement joins TRBV9 to TRBJ2-7; D possibly corresponds to TRBD1 (6 bases). Per the germline V gene, CDR1 is SGDLS and CDR2 is YYNGEE. The CDR3 totals 13 residues. The germline V and J ends were trimmed by 2 bases and 2 bases, with 8 bases remaining between them. The CDR3 is CASSVGQPYEQYF. The CDR3 DNA is TGTGCCAGCAGCGTTGGACAGCCCTACGAGCAGTACTTC.

The chain employs TRBV18 and TRBJ2-1, with 10 bases aligning to TRBD2. This CDR3 spans 14 amino acids. Germline loops: CDR1 KGHSH, CDR2 LQKENI. V trimming: 6 bases; J trimming: 7 bases; junction bases outside the gene matches: 6. The CDR3 nucleotides are TGTGCCAGCTCTAGCGGGAGGTCTGGGAATGAGCAGTTCTTC. It is translated as CASSSGRSGNEQFF.

The table lists this clone with many counts. The chain uses TRBV7-9 and TRBJ1-2; TRBD1 might be the D (6 bases). The CDR3 totals 15 residues. Germline values: CDR1 SEHNR, CDR2 FQNEAQ (reference sequence). V was cut by 3 bases and J by 8 bases, with 19 bases left in between. The CDR3 DNA sequence: TGTGCCAGCAGCTTGAGCGGACAGCCCGCGGACGGCTACACCTTC. Residues: CASSLSGQPADGYTF.

V is TRBV7-3 and J is TRBJ2-5; 7 bases are shared with TRBD1. Germline V gene sequence: CDR1 SGHTA, CDR2 FQGTGA. There are 15 residues in the CDR3. The ends lost 5 bases at V and 5 bases at J; junction bases unmatched: 11. For the CDR3, the DNA is TGTGCCAGCAGCCCGACAGGGAGTGTCGGGGAGACCCAGTACTTC. This sequence encodes CASSPTGSVGETQYF. Based on the CDR3 plus reference TRBV7-3 and TRBJ2-5, the full variable domain is GAGVSQTPSNKVTEKGKYVELRCDPISGHTALYWYRQSLGQGPEFLIYFQGTGAADDSGLPNDRFFAVRPEGSVSTLKIQRTERGDSAVYLCASSPTGSVGETQYFGPGTRLLVL.

This clone was picked up a small number of times. V is TRBV7-9 and J is TRBJ2-3, with 15 bases fitting TRBD2. The V segment lost 10 bases and the J segment 7 bases; nucleotides outside the gene matches: 9. CDR3 length: 15 amino acids. Germline CDR1 reads SEHNR; CDR2 reads FQNEAQ (reference sequence). CDR3 loop: CATLGTSGRFYTQYF. The CDR3 DNA is TGTGCCACCCTAGGGACTAGCGGGAGGTTCTATACGCAGTATTTT.

This clone was seen repeatedly, ten times or more. This rearrangement joins TRBV28 to TRBJ1-1; tentatively, D is TRBD1 (5 bases). The CDR3 spans 14 residues. V shed 3 bases and J shed 0 bases, with 8 bases lying between them. Germline V gene data show CDR1 as MDHEN and CDR2 as SYDVKM. The CDR3 sequence: CASSLAGMNTEAFF. In DNA form, the CDR3 reads TGTGCCAGCAGTTTGGCAGGGATGAACACTGAAGCTTTCTTT.

There are many counts of this clone. This rearrangement joins TRBV10-3 to TRBJ2-7; TRBD2 matches at 14 bases. The CDR3 runs to 17 residues. V shed 1 base, J shed 7 bases, and the junction held 9 bases outside the gene matches. The V gene's germline CDR1 is ENHRY and CDR2 SYGVKD. Here the CDR3 DNA reads TGTGCCATCAGTGAGTTTGGAGGGACTAGCGGGAGCGGAGAGCAGTACGTC. This encodes CAISEFGGTSGSGEQYV.

At least ten counts were recorded for this clone. The chain uses TRBV6-1 and TRBJ2-7, with D tentatively TRBD1 (5 bases). V was cut by 3 bases and J by 1 base, with 10 bases left in between. Germline CDR1 reads MNHNS; CDR2 reads SASEGT. The CDR3 runs to 14 residues. The CDR3 loop is CASSDRTYSYEQYF. The CDR3 region has the DNA TGTGCCAGCAGTGACCGGACATATTCCTACGAGCAGTACTTC.

This clone was seen at least ten times. This chain connects TRBV7-9 to TRBJ2-5; 11 nucleotides agree with TRBD2. Germline loops: CDR1 SEHNR, CDR2 FQNEAQ (reference sequence). This CDR3 region has 17 residues. J lost 4 bases, V lost 4 bases, and 11 bases had no gene match. CDR3 DNA: TGTGCCAGCAGCTCCCCCGGAGTAGCGGGAGGGGTAGAGACCCAGTACTTC. Amino acids: CASSSPGVAGGVETQYF.

This clone was detected ten times or more. The chain has TRBV19 and TRBJ2-3; a weak D match, TRBD2 (5 bases). V was shortened by 5 bases and J by 3 bases, with 21 bases between the two germline ends. The CDR3 sequence is 17 residues long. Germline assignment: CDR1 LNHDA and CDR2 SQIVND (reference sequence). CDR3 DNA: TGTGCCAGTAGTCACTTACTAAAGCGGACGGAGACAGATACGCAGTATTTT. Amino acids: CASSHLLKRTETDTQYF.

This clone was found many times. V and J are TRBV19 and TRBJ2-2, with 14 bases identical to TRBD2. Germline CDR1 LNHDA, CDR2 SQIVND (reference sequence). Trimming cost V 6 bases and J 7 bases; bases outside gene matches: 7. The CDR3 contains 16 residues. The CDR3 sequence is CASSKGTSGGGGELFF. CDR3 coding DNA: TGTGCCAGTAGCAAAGGGACTAGCGGGGGAGGCGGGGAGCTGTTTTTT.

This clone was counted ten times or more. The rearrangement uses TRBV4-3 and TRBJ2-4, with a possible D match to TRBD1 (7 bases). Germline CDR1 is LGHNA and CDR2 is YSLEER. This CDR3 region has 16 residues. Trimming took 0 bases from V and 8 from J, leaving 17 bases between them. This chain's CDR3 is CASSQDRRGRGYIQYF. The CDR3 bases are TGCGCCAGCAGCCAAGATCGGAGGGGGCGAGGGTACATTCAGTACTTC.